These T cell receptor beta chains were read from a single sample in a study of cytomegalovirus exposure and HLA in healthy donors. Libraries were prepared by immunoSEQ multiplex PCR; TCRdb keeps only in-frame clonotypes and omits some of them. The profile shows approximately 150,000 clones, around 72% of them singletons. What was sequenced was PBMCs. These receptors originate from a man between 45 and 60 years old in good health and CMV-seronegative. Each CDR3 is given with its conserved first and last residue. The D gene is left open where the match is weak. Some rows mark clone size as missing; the rest say once, few, many or name a class of expanded clone.

v_gene	j_gene	abundance	len	d_gene	CDR3aa
TRBV25-1	TRBJ2-7	NA	11	NA	CASSGGQREYF
TRBV28	TRBJ2-5	few	13	NA	CASSPGHGETQYF
TRBV7-8	TRBJ2-7	NA	14	TRBD1	CASSKQGDNYEQYF
TRBV5-1	TRBJ2-7	NA	14	TRBD1	CASSLQGQGGEQYF
TRBV4-1	TRBJ1-2	NA	15	NA	CASSQEDYKSYGYTF
TRBV18	TRBJ2-3	NA	17	NA	CASSRLRAGGSTDTQYF
TRBV7-6	TRBJ2-2	NA	16	TRBD1	CASSSGQGGSTGELFF
TRBV29-1	TRBJ2-5	NA	13	NA	CSVESGAGETQYF
TRBV6-4	TRBJ2-2	NA	15	NA	CASRRGPGNTGELFF
TRBV4-3	TRBJ2-3	NA	15	TRBD2	CASSQSAGGTDTQYF